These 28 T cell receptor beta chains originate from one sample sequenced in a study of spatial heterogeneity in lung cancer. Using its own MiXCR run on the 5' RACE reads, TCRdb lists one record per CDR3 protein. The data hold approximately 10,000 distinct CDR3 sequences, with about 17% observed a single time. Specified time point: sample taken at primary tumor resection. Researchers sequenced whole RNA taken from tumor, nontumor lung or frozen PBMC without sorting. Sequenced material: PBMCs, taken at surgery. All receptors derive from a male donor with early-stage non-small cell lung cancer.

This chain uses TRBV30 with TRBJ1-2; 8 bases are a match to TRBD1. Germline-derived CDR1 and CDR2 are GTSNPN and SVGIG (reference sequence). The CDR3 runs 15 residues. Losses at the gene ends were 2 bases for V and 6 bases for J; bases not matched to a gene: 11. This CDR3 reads CAWSLVRQGNHGYTF. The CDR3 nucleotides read TGTGCCTGGAGTCTAGTGAGACAGGGGAATCATGGCTACACCTTC.

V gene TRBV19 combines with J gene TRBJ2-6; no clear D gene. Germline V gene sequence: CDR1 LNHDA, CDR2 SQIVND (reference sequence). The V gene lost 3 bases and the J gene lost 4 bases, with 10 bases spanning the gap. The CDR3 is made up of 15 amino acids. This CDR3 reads CASSIEFLGANVLTF. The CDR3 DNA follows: TGTGCCAGTAGTATCGAGTTCTTGGGGGCCAACGTCCTGACTTTC.

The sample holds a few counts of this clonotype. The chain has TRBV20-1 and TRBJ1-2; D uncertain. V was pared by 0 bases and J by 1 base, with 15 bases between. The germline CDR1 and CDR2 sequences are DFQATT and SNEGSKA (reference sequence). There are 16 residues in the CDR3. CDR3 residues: CSAREAGRTFNYGYTF. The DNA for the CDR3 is TGCAGTGCTAGAGAGGCCGGACGAACTTTTAACTATGGCTACACCTTC.

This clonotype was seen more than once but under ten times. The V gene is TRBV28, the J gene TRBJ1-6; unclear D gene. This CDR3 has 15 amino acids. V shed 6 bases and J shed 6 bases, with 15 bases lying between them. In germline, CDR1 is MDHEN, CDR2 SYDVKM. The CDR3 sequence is CASRTYSGSNSPLHF. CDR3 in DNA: TGTGCCAGCAGAACCTACTCGGGAAGTAATTCACCCCTCCACTTT. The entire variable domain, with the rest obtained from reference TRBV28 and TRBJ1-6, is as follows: DVKVTQSSRYLVKRTGEKVFLECVQDMDHENMFWYRQDPGLGLRLIYFSYDVKMKEKGDIPEGYSVSREKKERFSLILESASTNQTSMYLCASRTYSGSNSPLHFGNGTRLTVT.

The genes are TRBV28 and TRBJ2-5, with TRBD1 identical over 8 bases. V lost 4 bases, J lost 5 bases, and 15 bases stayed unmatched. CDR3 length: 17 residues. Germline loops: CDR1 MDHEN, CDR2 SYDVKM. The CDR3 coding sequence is TGTGCCAGCAGTTCAAGGTGGACAGGGTACGGAGGGGAGACCCAGTACTTC. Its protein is CASSSRWTGYGGETQYF.

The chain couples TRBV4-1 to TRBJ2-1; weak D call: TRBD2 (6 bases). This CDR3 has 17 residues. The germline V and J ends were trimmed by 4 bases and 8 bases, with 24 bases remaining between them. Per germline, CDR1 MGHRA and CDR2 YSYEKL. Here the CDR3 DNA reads TGCGCCAGCAGCCCCCTATTCGCGGGATTTCCAACATATGAGCAGTTCTTC. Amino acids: CASSPLFAGFPTYEQFF.

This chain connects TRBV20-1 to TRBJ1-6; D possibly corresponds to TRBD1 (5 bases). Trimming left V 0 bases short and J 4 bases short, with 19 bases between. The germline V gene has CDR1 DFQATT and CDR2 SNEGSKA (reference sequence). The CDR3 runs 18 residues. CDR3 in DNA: TGCAGTGCTAGAGATCCTTTCCAGGGTGGTTTTTATAATTCACCCCTCCACTTT. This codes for CSARDPFQGGFYNSPLHF.

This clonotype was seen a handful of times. In DNA form, the CDR3 reads TGCGCCAGCAGCTTAAGTTGGGCAGATACGCAGTATTTT. Translated: CASSLSWADTQYF. The V call is TRBV5-1, the J call TRBJ2-3; D gene ambiguous. Trimming removed 2 bases at V and 4 bases at J, with 8 bases between. Germline V gives CDR1 SGHRS, CDR2 YFSETQ. This CDR3 is 13 amino acids long. Looking up the rest from reference TRBV5-1 and TRBJ2-3 gives the full variable domain: KAGVTQTPRYLIKTRGQQVTLSCSPISGHRSVSWYQQTPGQGLQFLFEYFSETQRNKGNFPGRFSGRQFSNSRSEMNVSTLELGDSALYLCASSLSWADTQYFGPGTRLTVL.

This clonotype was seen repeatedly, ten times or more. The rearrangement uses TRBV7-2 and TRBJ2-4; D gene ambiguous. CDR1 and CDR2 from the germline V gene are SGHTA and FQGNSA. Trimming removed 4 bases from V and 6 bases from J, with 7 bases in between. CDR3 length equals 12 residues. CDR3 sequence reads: CASSSDPNIQYF. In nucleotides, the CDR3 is TGTGCCAGCAGCTCGGACCCAAACATTCAGTACTTC. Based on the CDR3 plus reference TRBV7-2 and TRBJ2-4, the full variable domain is GAGVSQSPSNKVTEKGKDVELRCDPISGHTALYWYRQSLGQGLEFLIYFQGNSAPDKSGLPSDRFSAERTGGSVSTLTIQRTQQEDSAVYLCASSSDPNIQYFGAGTRLSVL.

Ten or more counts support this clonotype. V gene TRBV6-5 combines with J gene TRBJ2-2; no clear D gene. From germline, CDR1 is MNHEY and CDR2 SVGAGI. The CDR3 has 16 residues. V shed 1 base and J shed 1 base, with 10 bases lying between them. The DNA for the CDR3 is TGTGCCAGCAGTTACTGGGGTTTTGGGAACACCGGGGAGCTGTTTTTT. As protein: CASSYWGFGNTGELFF.

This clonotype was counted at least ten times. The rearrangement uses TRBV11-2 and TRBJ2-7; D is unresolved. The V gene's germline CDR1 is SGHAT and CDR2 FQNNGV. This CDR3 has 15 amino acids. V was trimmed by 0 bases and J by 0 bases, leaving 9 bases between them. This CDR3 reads CASSLEFESSYEQYF. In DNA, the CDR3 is TGTGCCAGCAGCTTAGAGTTCGAAAGCTCCTACGAGCAGTACTTC.

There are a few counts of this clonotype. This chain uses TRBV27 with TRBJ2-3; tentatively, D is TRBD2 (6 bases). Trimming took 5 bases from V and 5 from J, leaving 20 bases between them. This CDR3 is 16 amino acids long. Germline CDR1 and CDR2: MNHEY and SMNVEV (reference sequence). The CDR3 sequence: CASSPILAILGDTQYF. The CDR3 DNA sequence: TGTGCCAGCAGTCCAATACTAGCAATCTTGGGAGATACGCAGTATTTT.

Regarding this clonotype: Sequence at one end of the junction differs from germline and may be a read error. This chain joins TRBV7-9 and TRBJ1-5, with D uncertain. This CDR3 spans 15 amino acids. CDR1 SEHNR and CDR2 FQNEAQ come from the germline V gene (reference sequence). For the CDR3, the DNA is TGTGCCAGCGGCTTATATGGAGATAGCAATCAGCCCCAGCATTTT. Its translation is CASGLYGDSNQPQHF. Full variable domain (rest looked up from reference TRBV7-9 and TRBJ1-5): DTGVSQNPRHKITKRGQNVTFRCDPISEHNRLYWYRQTLGQGPEFLTYFQNEAQLEKSRLLSDRFSAERPKGSFSTLEIQRTEQGDSAMYLCASGLYGDSNQPQHFGDGTRLSIL.

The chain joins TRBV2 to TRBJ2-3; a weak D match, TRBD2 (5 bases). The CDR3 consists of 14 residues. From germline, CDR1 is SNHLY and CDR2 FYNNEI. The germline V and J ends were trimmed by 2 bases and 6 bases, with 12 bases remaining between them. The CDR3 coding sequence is TGTGCCAGCAGTGAATTCCCTAGCCCGGATACGCAGTATTTT. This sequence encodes CASSEFPSPDTQYF.

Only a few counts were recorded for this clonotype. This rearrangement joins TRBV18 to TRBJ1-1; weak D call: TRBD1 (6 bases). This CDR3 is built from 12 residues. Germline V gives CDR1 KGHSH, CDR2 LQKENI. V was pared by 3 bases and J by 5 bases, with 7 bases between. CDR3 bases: TGTGCCAGCTCACCTCAGGGGACTGAAGCTTTCTTT. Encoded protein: CASSPQGTEAFF.

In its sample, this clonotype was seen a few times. This CDR3 is CASSWTVQETQYF. CDR3 sequence (DNA): TGCGCCAGCAGCTGGACAGTACAAGAGACCCAGTACTTC. The gene calls are TRBV5-1 and TRBJ2-5; D might be TRBD1 (6 bases). In germline, CDR1 is SGHRS, CDR2 YFSETQ. Trimming left V 3 bases short and J 2 bases short, with 8 bases between. The CDR3 consists of 13 residues.

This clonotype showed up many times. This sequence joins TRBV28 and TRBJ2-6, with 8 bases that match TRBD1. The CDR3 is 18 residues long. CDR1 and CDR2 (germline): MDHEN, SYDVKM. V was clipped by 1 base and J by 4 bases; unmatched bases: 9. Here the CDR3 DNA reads TGTGCCAGCAGTTTATACGGACAGGGCCTCGCCGGGGCCAACGTCCTGACTTTC. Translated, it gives CASSLYGQGLAGANVLTF.

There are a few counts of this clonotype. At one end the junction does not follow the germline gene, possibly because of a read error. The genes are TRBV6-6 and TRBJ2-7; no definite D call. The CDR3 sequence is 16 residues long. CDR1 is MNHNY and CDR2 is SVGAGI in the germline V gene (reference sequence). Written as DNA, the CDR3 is TGTGCCAGTAGTTACGCTTGGCACCAAAAGTCCTACGAGCAGTACTTC. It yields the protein CASSYAWHQKSYEQYF.

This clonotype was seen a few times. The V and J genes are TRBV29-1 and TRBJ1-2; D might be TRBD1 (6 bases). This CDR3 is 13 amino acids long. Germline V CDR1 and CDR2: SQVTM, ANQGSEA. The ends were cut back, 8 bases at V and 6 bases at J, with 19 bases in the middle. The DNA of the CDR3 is TGCAGCTTCCCTGAGGCAGGGGAAGATGGCTACACCTTC. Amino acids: CSFPEAGEDGYTF.

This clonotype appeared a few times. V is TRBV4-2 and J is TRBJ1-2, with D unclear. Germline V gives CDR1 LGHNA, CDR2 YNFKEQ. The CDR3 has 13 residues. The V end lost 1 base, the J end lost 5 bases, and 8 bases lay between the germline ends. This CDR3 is CASSQVLEYGYTF. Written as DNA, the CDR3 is TGTGCCAGCAGCCAAGTTCTGGAATATGGCTACACCTTC.

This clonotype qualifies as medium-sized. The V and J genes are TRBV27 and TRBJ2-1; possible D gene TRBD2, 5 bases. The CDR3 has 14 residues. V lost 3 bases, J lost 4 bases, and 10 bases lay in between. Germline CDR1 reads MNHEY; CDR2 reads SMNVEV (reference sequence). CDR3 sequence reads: CASSLGAGYNEQFF. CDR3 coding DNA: TGTGCCAGCAGTTTGGGAGCAGGATACAATGAGCAGTTCTTC.

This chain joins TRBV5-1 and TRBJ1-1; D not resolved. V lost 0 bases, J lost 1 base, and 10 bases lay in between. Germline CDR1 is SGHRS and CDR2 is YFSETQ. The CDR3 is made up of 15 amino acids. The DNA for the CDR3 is TGCGCCAGCAGCTTGGGCGCAGGCTGGAACACTGAAGCTTTCTTT. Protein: CASSLGAGWNTEAFF.

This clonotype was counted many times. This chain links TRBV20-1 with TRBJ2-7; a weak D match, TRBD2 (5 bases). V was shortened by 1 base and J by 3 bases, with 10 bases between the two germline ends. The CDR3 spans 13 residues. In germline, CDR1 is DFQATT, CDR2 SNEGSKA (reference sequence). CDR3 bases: TGCAGTGCTAGAGGGCTTAGCGACTACGAGCAGTACTTC. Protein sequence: CSARGLSDYEQYF.

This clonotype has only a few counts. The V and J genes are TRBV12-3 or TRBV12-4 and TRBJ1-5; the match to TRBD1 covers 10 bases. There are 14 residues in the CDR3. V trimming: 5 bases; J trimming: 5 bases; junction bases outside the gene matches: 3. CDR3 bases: TGTGCCAGCAGTGGGGGACAGGGGCATCAGCCCCAGCATTTT. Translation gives CASSGGQGHQPQHF.

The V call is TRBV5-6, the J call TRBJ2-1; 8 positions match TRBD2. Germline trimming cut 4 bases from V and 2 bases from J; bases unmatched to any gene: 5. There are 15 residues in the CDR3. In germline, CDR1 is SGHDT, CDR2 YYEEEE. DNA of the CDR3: TGTGCCAGCAGCCCCCGGGAGGGTGCCTACAATGAGCAGTTCTTC. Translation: CASSPREGAYNEQFF. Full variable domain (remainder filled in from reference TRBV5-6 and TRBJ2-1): DAGVTQSPTHLIKTRGQQVTLRCSPKSGHDTVSWYQQALGQGPQFIFQYYEEEERQRGNFPDRFSGHQFPNYSSELNVNALLLGDSALYLCASSPREGAYNEQFFGPGTRLTVL.

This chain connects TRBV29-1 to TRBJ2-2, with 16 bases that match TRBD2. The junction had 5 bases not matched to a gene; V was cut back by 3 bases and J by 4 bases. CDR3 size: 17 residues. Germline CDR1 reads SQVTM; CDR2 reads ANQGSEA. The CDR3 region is CSVEGLAGGLSTGELFF. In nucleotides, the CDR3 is TGCAGCGTTGAGGGACTAGCGGGAGGGTTGAGCACCGGGGAGCTGTTTTTT.

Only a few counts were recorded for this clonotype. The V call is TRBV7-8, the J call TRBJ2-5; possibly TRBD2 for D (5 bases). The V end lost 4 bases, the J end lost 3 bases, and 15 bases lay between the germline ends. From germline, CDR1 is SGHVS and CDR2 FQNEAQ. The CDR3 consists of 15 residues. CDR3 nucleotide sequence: TGTGCCAGCAGCTCAAGCCGAGGGTACGAAGAGACCCAGTACTTC. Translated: CASSSSRGYEETQYF.

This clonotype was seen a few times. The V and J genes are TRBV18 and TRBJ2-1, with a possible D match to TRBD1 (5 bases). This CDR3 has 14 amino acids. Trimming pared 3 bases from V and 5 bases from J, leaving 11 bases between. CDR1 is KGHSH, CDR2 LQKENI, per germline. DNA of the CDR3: TGTGCCAGCTCACCGACGGACACCAACAATGAGCAGTTCTTC. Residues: CASSPTDTNNEQFF.